Below are 32 T cell receptor beta chains sequenced from a single sample in a study of cytomegalovirus exposure and HLA in healthy donors. PCR was performed using 60 Vbeta and 13 Jbeta primers. Generated by immunoSEQ multiplex PCR, the TCRdb table keeps only in-frame clones and is missing some. The data hold 180,000 or so clones, with around three quarters observed a single time. Sequencing input: PBMCs. These receptors all come from a woman in her 30s in good health and CMV-seronegative.

The chain carries TRBV5-4 and TRBJ2-3; the match to TRBD2 covers 7 bases. The CDR3 contains 16 residues. Trimming cost V 1 base and J 0 bases; bases outside gene matches: 5. CDR1 and CDR2 from the germline V gene are SGHNT and YYREEE (reference sequence). The CDR3 DNA sequence: TGTGCCAGCAGCTTGTGGGGGGGGACTAGCACAGATACGCAGTATTTT. The encoded protein is CASSLWGGTSTDTQYF.

This chain uses TRBV7-6 with TRBJ1-1, with a weak D call TRBD1 (6 bases). Germline loops: CDR1 SGHVS, CDR2 FNYEAQ. The germline V and J ends were trimmed by 1 base and 4 bases, with 10 bases remaining between them. This CDR3 region has 14 residues. The CDR3 coding sequence is TGTGCCAGCAGCTTAGGACAGGCGAGCACTGAAGCTTTCTTT. This translates into CASSLGQASTEAFF.

The V gene is TRBV2, the J gene TRBJ1-1; 7 nucleotides agree with TRBD1. V shed 6 bases, J shed 4 bases, and the junction held 8 bases outside the gene matches. Germline V gene data show CDR1 as SNHLY and CDR2 as FYNNEI. CDR3 length equals 14 residues. As DNA, the CDR3 is TGTGCCAGCAGCACCAAACAGGGGTCCACTGAAGCTTTCTTT. As protein: CASSTKQGSTEAFF.

The genes are TRBV4-1 and TRBJ2-5; TRBD1 matches at 9 bases. Losses at the gene ends were 1 base for V and 8 bases for J; bases not matched to a gene: 11. CDR1 is MGHRA, CDR2 YSYEKL, per germline. This CDR3 region has 16 residues. The CDR3 region is CASSQGGQGSSETQYF. Written as DNA, the CDR3 is TGCGCCAGCAGCCAAGGGGGACAGGGTAGCTCCGAAACCCAGTACTTC.

This chain uses TRBV7-2 with TRBJ1-2; D is unresolved. This CDR3 has 14 residues. Germline V gene lookup returns CDR1 SGHTA and CDR2 FQGNSA. V lost 1 base and J 7 bases, leaving 13 bases between the germline ends. The CDR3 spells CASSLGRAPGGYTF. DNA of the CDR3: TGTGCCAGCAGCTTAGGGAGGGCTCCTGGTGGCTACACCTTC. Looking up the rest from reference TRBV7-2 and TRBJ1-2 gives the full variable domain: GAGVSQSPSNKVTEKGKDVELRCDPISGHTALYWYRQSLGQGLEFLIYFQGNSAPDKSGLPSDRFSAERTGGSVSTLTIQRTQQEDSAVYLCASSLGRAPGGYTFGSGTRLTVV.

The chain carries TRBV7-6 and TRBJ2-7; weak D call: TRBD1 (5 bases). Germline CDR1 reads SGHVS; CDR2 reads FNYEAQ. The germline V and J ends were trimmed by 4 bases and 3 bases, with 19 bases remaining between them. This CDR3 comprises 16 residues. The CDR3 DNA reads TGTGCCAGCAGCTCTCAGGACCCGGCGACAGACTACGAGCAGTACTTC. Translation gives CASSSQDPATDYEQYF.

V is TRBV5-1 and J is TRBJ1-1; 7 nucleotides match TRBD1. Germline CDR1 SGHRS, CDR2 YFSETQ. The CDR3 is 13 residues long. V lost 3 bases, J lost 4 bases, and 3 bases stayed unmatched. This CDR3 is CASSSTGTTEAFF. The CDR3 DNA reads as TGCGCCAGCAGCTCGACAGGGACCACTGAAGCTTTCTTT.

The chain recombines TRBV2 with TRBJ2-7; 8 nucleotides agree with TRBD1. From germline, CDR1 is SNHLY and CDR2 FYNNEI. The V gene end was trimmed by 3 bases and the J gene end by 2 bases; junction bases not matched to a gene: 3. This CDR3 is 14 amino acids long. The CDR3 DNA reads TGTGCCAGCAGTGATATACAGGGGGCCTACGAGCAGTACTTC. It translates to CASSDIQGAYEQYF.

V usage is TRBV12-5 and J usage is TRBJ2-5, with D tentatively TRBD1 (5 bases). Per the germline V gene, CDR1 is LGHNT and CDR2 is FRNRAP. This CDR3 region has 15 residues. Between the trimmed V and J ends, which lost 0 bases and 4 bases, there was a span of 12 bases. CDR3 amino acids: CASGLVIRAAETQYF. The CDR3 nucleotides read TGTGCTAGTGGTTTGGTTATCAGGGCAGCAGAGACCCAGTACTTC.

The rearrangement uses TRBV2 and TRBJ2-7, with D tentatively TRBD1 (5 bases). The CDR3 has 13 residues. Per germline, CDR1 SNHLY and CDR2 FYNNEI. V dropped 7 bases and J dropped 1 base, with 11 bases sitting between them. The CDR3 nucleotides read TGTGCCAGCACTTCAGGGATTTCCTACGAGCAGTACTTC. It translates to CASTSGISYEQYF. Based on the CDR3 plus reference TRBV2 and TRBJ2-7, the full variable domain is EPEVTQTPSHQVTQMGQEVILRCVPISNHLYFYWYRQILGQKVEFLVSFYNNEISEKSEIFDDQFSVERPDGSNFTLKIRSTKLEDSAMYFCASTSGISYEQYFGPGTRLTVT.

V gene TRBV5-8 combines with J gene TRBJ1-4; 11 bases align to TRBD1. The V and J ends lost 2 bases and 4 bases, in that order; junction bases with no gene match: 4. The CDR3 is 16 residues long. CDR1 and CDR2 from the germline V gene are SGHTS and YDEGEE. The CDR3 DNA reads TGTGCCAGCAGCTTCGGACAGGGGGCAATTAATGAAAAACTGTTTTTT. Translated, it gives CASSFGQGAINEKLFF. Drawing the rest from reference TRBV5-8 and TRBJ1-4, the complete variable domain is EAGVTQSPTHLIKTRGQQATLRCSPISGHTSVYWYQQALGLGLQFLLWYDEGEERNRGNFPPRFSGRQFPNYSSELNVNALELEDSALYLCASSFGQGAINEKLFFGSGTQLSVL.

This chain uses TRBV6-6 with TRBJ2-7, with D maybe TRBD2 (6 bases). V was cut by 6 bases and J by 7 bases, with 19 bases left in between. The CDR3 runs to 14 residues. The germline V gene encodes CDR1 MNHNY and CDR2 SVGAGI (reference sequence). The CDR3 is CASRLEGWAGEQYF. The CDR3 nucleotides are TGTGCCAGCAGACTGGAGGGTTGGGCGGGTGAGCAGTACTTC.

This clone has just one count. The rearrangement uses TRBV4-2 and TRBJ1-2, with 10 bases lining up with TRBD1. This CDR3 spans 16 amino acids. CDR1 is LGHNA, CDR2 YNFKEQ, per germline. V shed 6 bases, J shed 1 base, and the junction held 8 bases outside the gene matches. The CDR3 region is CASRPTGGDHNYGYTF. The CDR3 DNA is TGTGCCAGCAGGCCGACAGGGGGCGACCATAACTATGGCTACACCTTC.

This rearrangement joins TRBV30 to TRBJ2-1; D perhaps matches TRBD2 (5 bases). The CDR3 consists of 17 residues. CDR1 and CDR2 from the germline V gene are GTSNPN and SVGIG (reference sequence). Trimming cost V 1 base and J 0 bases, with 16 bases left between them. The CDR3: CAWSGLAARSSYNEQFF. CDR3 in DNA: TGTGCCTGGAGTGGGCTAGCAGCCAGGAGCTCCTACAATGAGCAGTTCTTC.

The CDR3 region is CASRAPRGGLGDTQYF. DNA for the CDR3: TGTGCCAGTAGGGCACCCCGGGGGGGCCTTGGGGATACGCAGTATTTT. The rearrangement uses TRBV19 and TRBJ2-3, with TRBD2 matching 8 bases. This CDR3 is 16 amino acids long. Per germline, CDR1 LNHDA and CDR2 SQIVND (reference sequence). The ends lost 6 bases at V and 6 bases at J; junction bases unmatched: 14. Filled out from reference TRBV19 and TRBJ2-3, the complete variable domain reads DGGITQSPKYLFRKEGQNVTLSCEQNLNHDAMYWYRQDPGQGLRLIYYSQIVNDFQKGDIAEGYSVSREKKESFPLTVTSAQKNPTAFYLCASRAPRGGLGDTQYFGPGTRLTVL.

This clone has only one observation. This specimen includes other DNA sequences encoding the same CDR3. This rearrangement joins TRBV30 to TRBJ1-3, with a tentative D call TRBD1 (5 bases). CDR3 length equals 13 residues. V lost 2 bases and J 1 base, leaving 6 bases between the germline ends. Germline loops: CDR1 GTSNPN, CDR2 SVGIG (reference sequence). The CDR3 DNA is TGTGCCTGGAGTTCAGGGTCTGGAAACACCATATATTTT. This translates into CAWSSGSGNTIYF. The variable domain in full, with the rest retrieved from reference TRBV30 and TRBJ1-3, is SQTIHQWPATLVQPVGSPLSLECTVEGTSNPNLYWYRQAAGRGLQLLFYSVGIGQISSEVPQNLSASRPQDRQFILSSKKLLLSDSGFYLCAWSSGSGNTIYFGEGSWLTVV.

V gene TRBV7-2 combines with J gene TRBJ2-7, with unresolved D. In germline, CDR1 is SGHTA, CDR2 FQGNSA. Trimming took 3 bases from V and 4 from J, leaving 16 bases between them. The CDR3 sequence is 15 residues long. The CDR3 DNA sequence: TGTGCCAGCAGCTTTCGGGTCTCGGCCTCATACGAGCAGTACTTC. Amino acids: CASSFRVSASYEQYF.

V usage is TRBV5-6 and J usage is TRBJ2-5, with a tentative D call TRBD1 (7 bases). Trimming left V 4 bases short and J 5 bases short, with 15 bases between. From germline, CDR1 is SGHDT and CDR2 YYEEEE. CDR3 length: 14 residues. CDR3 DNA sequence: TGTGCCAGCAGCAATACAGGGGCGGGGGAGACCCAGTACTTC. This sequence encodes CASSNTGAGETQYF.

The gene calls are TRBV18 and TRBJ1-1, with D possibly matching TRBD1 (5 bases). V lost 6 bases and J 0 bases, leaving 11 bases between the germline ends. Per the germline V gene, CDR1 is KGHSH and CDR2 is LQKENI. This CDR3 is 14 amino acids long. The CDR3 sequence is CASSETVMNTEAFF. CDR3 sequence (DNA): TGTGCCAGCTCCGAGACAGTGATGAACACTGAAGCTTTCTTT.

The chain couples TRBV29-1 to TRBJ2-1; 7 bases are shared with TRBD2. The CDR3 runs to 15 residues. J was trimmed by 8 bases and V by 7 bases; bases with no gene match: 17. Germline loops: CDR1 SQVTM, CDR2 ANQGSEA. The CDR3 reads CSAHTGGGSGDEQFF. The CDR3 DNA sequence: TGCAGCGCCCACACGGGGGGAGGCAGTGGGGATGAGCAGTTCTTC.

This clone was detected only a few times. V usage is TRBV5-1 and J usage is TRBJ2-7, with TRBD2 as a possible D gene (5 bases). The V gene lost 2 bases and the J gene lost 3 bases, with 9 bases spanning the gap. Germline CDR1 is SGHRS and CDR2 is YFSETQ. The CDR3 runs to 13 residues. DNA of the CDR3: TGCGCCAGCAGCTTACTAGGAGACTACGAGCAGTACTTC. Translating gives CASSLLGDYEQYF.

V gene TRBV27 combines with J gene TRBJ2-5; D may be TRBD1 (5 bases). Looked up from germline, CDR1 is MNHEY and CDR2 is SMNVEV (reference sequence). The CDR3 has 16 amino acids. The V end lost 3 bases, the J end lost 2 bases, and 16 bases lay between the germline ends. CDR3 residues: CASSFSSWGGQETQYF. DNA for the CDR3: TGTGCCAGCAGTTTCTCGTCGTGGGGCGGACAAGAGACCCAGTACTTC.

This clone was seen only a few times. This sequence joins TRBV4-1 and TRBJ2-1; 8 bases map to TRBD2. The CDR3 totals 16 residues. Germline-derived CDR1 and CDR2 are MGHRA and YSYEKL. With V trimmed by 7 bases and J by 4 bases, 12 bases remained unmatched. Here the CDR3 DNA reads TGCGCCAGCACCCCAACCCCGGGGGGGGTATACAATGAGCAGTTCTTC. Protein sequence: CASTPTPGGVYNEQFF.

CDR3 coding DNA: TGTGCCAGCAGGGACAGGGAAATTCACTATGGCTACACCTTC. Translated, it gives CASRDREIHYGYTF. The chain has TRBV6-1 and TRBJ1-2; 8 bases align to TRBD1. J gave up 3 bases and V 6 bases, and 6 bases lay outside the gene matches. Germline V gene data show CDR1 as MNHNS and CDR2 as SASEGT. The CDR3 is 14 amino acids.

The chain couples TRBV25-1 to TRBJ2-1; 7 bases match TRBD2. The germline V gene has CDR1 MGHDK and CDR2 SYGVNS. The CDR3 has 12 amino acids. The trim removed 7 bases at V and 8 bases at J, leaving 5 bases unmatched. DNA for the CDR3: TGTGCCAGCACCCGACTAGCAGATGAGCAGTTCTTC. It specifies CASTRLADEQFF.

The CDR3 DNA is TGTGCCAGCTCAGGTCAGCTAGCGGGGGCCCCAGATACGCAGTATTTT. Protein: CASSGQLAGAPDTQYF. The genes are TRBV18 and TRBJ2-3, with 10 bases fitting TRBD2. CDR1 KGHSH and CDR2 LQKENI come from the germline V gene. The CDR3 is 16 amino acids. The J segment lost 4 bases and the V segment lost 5 bases, leaving 9 bases of the junction unmatched.

The chain employs TRBV6-6 and TRBJ1-1; 9 bases line up with TRBD1. The CDR3 consists of 16 residues. Germline values: CDR1 MNHNY, CDR2 SVGAGI (reference sequence). Germline trimming cut 5 bases from V and 1 base from J; bases unmatched to any gene: 8. CDR3 region: CASSPRTGDGNTEAFF. In nucleotides, the CDR3 is TGTGCCAGCAGTCCTCGGACAGGGGATGGGAACACTGAAGCTTTCTTT.

The chain joins TRBV13 to TRBJ2-5; 7 bases agree with TRBD2. The CDR3 covers 17 residues. Trimming at V came to 1 base and at J to 2 bases, leaving 10 bases not matched to a gene. The germline CDR1 and CDR2 sequences are PRHDT and FYEKMQ (reference sequence). CDR3 nucleotides: TGTGCCAGCAGCTTAGTGGTGGGGGGGTCTCCTCAAGAGACCCAGTACTTC. Translating gives CASSLVVGGSPQETQYF.

Remarks on this clone: An end of the junction does not agree with germline; a read error may underlie this. The sample contains more than one DNA sequence encoding this CDR3. The gene calls are TRBV25-1 and TRBJ1-4; possible D gene TRBD1, 5 bases. Germline lookup yields CDR1 MGHDK and CDR2 SYGVNS. This CDR3 region has 17 residues. The CDR3 reads CASSEVKVTATNEKLFF. The CDR3 DNA sequence: TGTGCCAGCAGTGAAGTAAAGGTGACAGCAACTAATGAAAAGCTGTTTTTT.

The chain joins TRBV6-5 to TRBJ1-6, with 9 bases matching TRBD1. Germline assignment: CDR1 MNHEY and CDR2 SVGAGI. The ends lost 11 bases at V and 7 bases at J; junction bases unmatched: 9. CDR3 length: 14 amino acids. CDR3 nucleotides: TGTGCCGGCACTCCGGGACAGGGCAATTCACCCCTCCACTTT. It codes for CAGTPGQGNSPLHF.

The V gene is TRBV9, the J gene TRBJ1-1; D is ambiguous. Trimming stripped 0 bases from V and 5 bases from J, with 20 bases between. Per germline, CDR1 SGDLS and CDR2 YYNGEE. The length of the CDR3 is 17 residues. For the CDR3, the DNA is TGTGCCAGCAGCGTAGATCCCTCTTCCGGTCTGCGGACTGAAGCTTTCTTT. This encodes CASSVDPSSGLRTEAFF.

This clone came up once. The chain joins TRBV30 to TRBJ2-7; 7 bases match TRBD1. Looked up from germline, CDR1 is GTSNPN and CDR2 is SVGIG (reference sequence). The CDR3 sequence is 12 residues long. The V and J ends lost 1 base and 6 bases, in that order; junction bases with no gene match: 3. The CDR3 reads CAWSDRGGEQYF. The CDR3 DNA reads TGTGCCTGGAGTGACAGGGGCGGCGAGCAGTACTTC. The complete variable domain, with remaining parts taken from reference TRBV30 and TRBJ2-7, reads SQTIHQWPATLVQPVGSPLSLECTVEGTSNPNLYWYRQAAGRGLQLLFYSVGIGQISSEVPQNLSASRPQDRQFILSSKKLLLSDSGFYLCAWSDRGGEQYFGPGTRLTVT.